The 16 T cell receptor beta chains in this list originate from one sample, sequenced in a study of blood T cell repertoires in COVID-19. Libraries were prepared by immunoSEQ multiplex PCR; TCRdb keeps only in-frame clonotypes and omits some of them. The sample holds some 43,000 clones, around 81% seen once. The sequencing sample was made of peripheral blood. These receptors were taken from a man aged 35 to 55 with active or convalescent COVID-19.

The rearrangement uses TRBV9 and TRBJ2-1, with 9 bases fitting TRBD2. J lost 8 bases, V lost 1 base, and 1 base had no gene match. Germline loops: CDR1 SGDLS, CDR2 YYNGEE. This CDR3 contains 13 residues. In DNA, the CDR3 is TGTGCCAGCAGCGTACTAGCGGGGTATGAGCAGTTCTTC. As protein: CASSVLAGYEQFF.

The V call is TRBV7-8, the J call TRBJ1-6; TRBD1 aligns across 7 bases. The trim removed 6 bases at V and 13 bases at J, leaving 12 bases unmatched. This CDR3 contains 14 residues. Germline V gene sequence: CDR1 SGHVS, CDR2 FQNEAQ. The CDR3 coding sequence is TGTGCCAGCAGGGACGCGGGACAGACCGCTCCCCTCCACTTT. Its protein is CASRDAGQTAPLHF.

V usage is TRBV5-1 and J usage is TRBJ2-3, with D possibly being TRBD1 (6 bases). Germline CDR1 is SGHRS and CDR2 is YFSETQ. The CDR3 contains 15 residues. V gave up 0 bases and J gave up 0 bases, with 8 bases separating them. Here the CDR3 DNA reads TGCGCCAGCAGCTTGGTTCAGGGGAGCACAGATACGCAGTATTTT. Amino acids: CASSLVQGSTDTQYF.

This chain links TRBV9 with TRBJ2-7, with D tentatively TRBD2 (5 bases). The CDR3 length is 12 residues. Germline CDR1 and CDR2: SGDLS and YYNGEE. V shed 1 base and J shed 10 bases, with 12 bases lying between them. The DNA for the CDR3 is TGTGCCAGCAGCGTATGGACTCTAAGACAGTACTTC. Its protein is CASSVWTLRQYF.

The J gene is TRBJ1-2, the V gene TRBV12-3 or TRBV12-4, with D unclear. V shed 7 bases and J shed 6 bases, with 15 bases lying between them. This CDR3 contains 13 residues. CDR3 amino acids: CASTPSGRDGYTF. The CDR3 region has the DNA TGTGCCAGCACCCCCTCGGGGAGGGATGGCTACACCTTC.

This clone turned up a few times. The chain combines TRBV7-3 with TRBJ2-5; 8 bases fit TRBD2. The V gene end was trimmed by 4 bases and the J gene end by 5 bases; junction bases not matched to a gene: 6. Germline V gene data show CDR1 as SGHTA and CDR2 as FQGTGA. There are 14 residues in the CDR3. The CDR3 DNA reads TGTGCCAGCAGCTCGGGACTAGGCCAGGAGACCCAGTACTTC. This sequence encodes CASSSGLGQETQYF.

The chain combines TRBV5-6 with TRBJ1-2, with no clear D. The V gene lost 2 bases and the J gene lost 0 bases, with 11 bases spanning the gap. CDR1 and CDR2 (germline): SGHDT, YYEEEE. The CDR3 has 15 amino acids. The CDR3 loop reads CASSFGAIANYGYTF. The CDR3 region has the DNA TGTGCCAGCAGCTTTGGAGCTATTGCTAACTATGGCTACACCTTC.

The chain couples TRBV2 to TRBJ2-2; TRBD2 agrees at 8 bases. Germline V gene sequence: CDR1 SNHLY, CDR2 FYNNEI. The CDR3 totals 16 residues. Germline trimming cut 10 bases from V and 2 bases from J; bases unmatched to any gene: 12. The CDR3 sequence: CATKNSAGANTGELFF. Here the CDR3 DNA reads TGTGCCACCAAGAATTCAGCGGGGGCAAACACCGGGGAGCTGTTTTTT.

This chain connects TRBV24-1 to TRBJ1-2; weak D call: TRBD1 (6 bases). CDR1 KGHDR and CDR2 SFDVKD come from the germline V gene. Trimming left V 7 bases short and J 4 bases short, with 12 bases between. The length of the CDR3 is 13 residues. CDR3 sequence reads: CATSQQGFYGYTF. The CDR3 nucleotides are TGTGCCACCAGCCAACAGGGATTCTATGGCTACACCTTC.

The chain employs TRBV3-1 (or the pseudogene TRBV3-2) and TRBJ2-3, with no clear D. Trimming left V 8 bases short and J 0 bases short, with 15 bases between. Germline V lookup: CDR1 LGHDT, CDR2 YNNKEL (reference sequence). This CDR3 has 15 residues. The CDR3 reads CASRATVSSTDTQYF. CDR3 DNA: TGTGCCAGCCGTGCTACAGTCTCTAGCACAGATACGCAGTATTTT.

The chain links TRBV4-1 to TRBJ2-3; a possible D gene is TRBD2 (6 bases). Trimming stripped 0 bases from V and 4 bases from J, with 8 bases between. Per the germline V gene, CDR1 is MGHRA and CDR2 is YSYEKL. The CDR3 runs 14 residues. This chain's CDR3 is CASSQEEGADTQYF. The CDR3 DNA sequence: TGCGCCAGCAGCCAAGAGGAGGGCGCAGATACGCAGTATTTT.

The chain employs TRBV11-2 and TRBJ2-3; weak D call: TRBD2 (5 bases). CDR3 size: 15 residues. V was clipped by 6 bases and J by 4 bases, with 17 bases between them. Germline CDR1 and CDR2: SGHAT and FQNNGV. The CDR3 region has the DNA TGTGCCAGCAGGGACTCAACCTTGTTGCCAGATACGCAGTATTTT. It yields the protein CASRDSTLLPDTQYF.

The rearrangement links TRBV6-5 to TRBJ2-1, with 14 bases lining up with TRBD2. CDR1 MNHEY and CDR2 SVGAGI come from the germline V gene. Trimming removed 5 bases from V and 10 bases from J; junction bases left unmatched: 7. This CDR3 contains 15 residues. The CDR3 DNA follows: TGTGCCAGCAGTCCTCGACTAGCGGGGGGGCAGGAGCAGTTCTTC. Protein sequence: CASSPRLAGGQEQFF.

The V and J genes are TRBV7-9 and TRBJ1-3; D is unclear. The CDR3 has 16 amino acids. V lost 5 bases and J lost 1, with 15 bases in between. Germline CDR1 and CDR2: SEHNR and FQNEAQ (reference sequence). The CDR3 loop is CASSPLGGISGNTIYF. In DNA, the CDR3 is TGTGCCAGCAGCCCACTAGGAGGGATATCTGGAAACACCATATATTTT.

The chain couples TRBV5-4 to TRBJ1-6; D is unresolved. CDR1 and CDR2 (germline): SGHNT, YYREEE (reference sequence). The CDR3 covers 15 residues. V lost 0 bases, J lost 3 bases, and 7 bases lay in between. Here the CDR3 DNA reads TGTGCCAGCAGCTTGGAATTCGGCTATAATTCACCCCTCCACTTT. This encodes CASSLEFGYNSPLHF.

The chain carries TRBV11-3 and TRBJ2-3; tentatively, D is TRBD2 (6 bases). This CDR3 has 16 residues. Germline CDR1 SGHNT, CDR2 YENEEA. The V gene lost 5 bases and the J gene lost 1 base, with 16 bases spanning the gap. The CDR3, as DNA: TGTGCCAGCAGCGTAGGAATGGGGACTGGCACAGATACGCAGTATTTT. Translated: CASSVGMGTGTDTQYF.